This T cell receptor beta chain was documented in a study of Graves' ophthalmopathy and Graves' hyperthyroidism. General study findings and limits: Most clonotypes expanded in thyroid above 0.001 frequency were present in blood too.

Trimming left V 7 bases short and J 3 bases short, with 21 bases between. There are 16 residues in the CDR3. Germline-derived CDR1 and CDR2 are SGHVS and FNYEAQ. The authors amplified TCR beta CDR3 regions, and they did so from RNA transcripts for repertoire sequencing. Following a first-round RT-PCR that used HTBI primers, a second-round multiplex PCR was carried out. TCRdb passed the multiplex PCR reads through MiXCR, listing each CDR3 protein once. This sample has a few hundred thousand distinct CDR3 sequences, with roughly a sixth found just once. Clinical symptoms, serum thyroxine, TRAb, thyroid ultrasound and orbital computed tomography were relied on for diagnosis. In this sample, this clonotype turned up many times. Antigen unknown.

The chain employs TRBV7-6 and TRBJ2-5; D not certain. Sequencing used peripheral blood. The TCR originated in an adult man with Graves' ophthalmopathy. CDR3 loop: CASTLGMRSEKETQYF. CDR3 sequence (DNA): TGTGCCAGCACCTTGGGGATGCGGTCAGAAAAAGAGACCCAGTACTTC.